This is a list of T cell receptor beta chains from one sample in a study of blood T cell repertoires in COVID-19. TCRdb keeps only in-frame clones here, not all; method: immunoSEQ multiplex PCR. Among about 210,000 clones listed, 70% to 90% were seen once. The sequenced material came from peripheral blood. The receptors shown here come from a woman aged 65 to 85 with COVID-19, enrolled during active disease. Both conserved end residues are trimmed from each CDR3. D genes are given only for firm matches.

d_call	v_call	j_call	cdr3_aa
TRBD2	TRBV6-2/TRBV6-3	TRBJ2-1	ASSSPGLAVYNEQF
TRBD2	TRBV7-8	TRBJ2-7	ASSPAGDFTYEQY
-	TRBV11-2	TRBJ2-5	ASSLGGRAQETQY
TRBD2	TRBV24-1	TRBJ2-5	ATSDQLAGGLQTQY
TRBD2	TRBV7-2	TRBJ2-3	ASSAQLAGGTDTQY
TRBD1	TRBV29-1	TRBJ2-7	SVEDHDSDRGYEQY
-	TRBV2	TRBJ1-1	ASSEGRWEAF
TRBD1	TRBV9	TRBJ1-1	ASSAGTGMNTEAF
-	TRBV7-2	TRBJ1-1	ASSLESGVNTEAF
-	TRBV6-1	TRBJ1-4	ASSEGTVGKLF
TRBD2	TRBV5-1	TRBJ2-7	ASSFAGVKDEQY
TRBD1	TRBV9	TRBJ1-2	ASSPPSDRVGLNWGYT
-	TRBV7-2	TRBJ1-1	ASSGRTGNLREAF
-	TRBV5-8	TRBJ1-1	ASSLGQIPNTEAF
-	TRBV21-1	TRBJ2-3	ASSKSLAGGADTQY
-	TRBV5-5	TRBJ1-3	ASSSQGSAGNTIY
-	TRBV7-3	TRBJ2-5	ASSFGPSGETQY
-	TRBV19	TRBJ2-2	ASSIGRVTGELF
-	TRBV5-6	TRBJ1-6	ASSLGVLNSPLH
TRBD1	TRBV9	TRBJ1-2	ASSRDRGGYT
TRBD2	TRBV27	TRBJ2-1	ASSRSGLAGSSEQF
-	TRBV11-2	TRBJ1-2	ASSRRGQDGYT
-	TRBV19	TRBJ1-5	ASSIVLGAASQPQH
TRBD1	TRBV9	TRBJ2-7	ASSVRTGFAGEQY
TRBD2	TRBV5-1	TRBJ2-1	ASSLAGGSNEQF
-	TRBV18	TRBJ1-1	ASSPVGRTSEAF
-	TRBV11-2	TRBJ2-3	ASSLSPGLSTDTQY
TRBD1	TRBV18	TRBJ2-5	ASSPSGGRETQY
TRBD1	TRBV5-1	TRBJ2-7	ASSSGQGREQY
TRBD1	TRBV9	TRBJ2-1	ASSLTPGQGIYNEQF
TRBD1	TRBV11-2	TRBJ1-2	ASSSQTGGGYGYT
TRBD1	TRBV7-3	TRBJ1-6	ASSLTGTGNNSPLH
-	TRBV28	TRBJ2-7	ASSPRGEDEQY
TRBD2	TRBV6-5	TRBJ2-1	ASSLSGDTYNEQF
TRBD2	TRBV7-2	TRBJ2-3	ASSLGLAGGDTQY
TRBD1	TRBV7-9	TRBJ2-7	ASSPRGQTYEQY
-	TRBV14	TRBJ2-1	ASSQEGGTAYNEQF
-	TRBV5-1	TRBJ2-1	ASSPTNGGRDNEQF